The 2 T cell receptor beta chains in this list originate from one sample, sequenced in a study of blood T cell repertoires in COVID-19. The method was immunoSEQ multiplex PCR; TCRdb's version includes in-frame clones alone and lacks a portion of them. The table lists about 330,000 clones, about 90% of them singletons. The sequenced material came from PBMCs or T cells enriched from blood (not recorded which). The receptors were sampled from a woman under 40 who had recovered from COVID-19.

V gene TRBV10-1 combines with J gene TRBJ2-1, with 7 bases fitting TRBD2. The CDR3 is 12 amino acids. CDR1 WNHNN and CDR2 SYGVQD come from the germline V gene (reference sequence). Germline trimming cut 2 bases from V and 12 bases from J; bases unmatched to any gene: 4. The CDR3: CASSETGGSQFF. The DNA for the CDR3 is TGCGCCAGCAGTGAGACGGGGGGATCGCAGTTCTTC.

The J gene is TRBJ1-2, the V gene TRBV7-9; 8 bases line up with TRBD1. Germline CDR1 reads SEHNR; CDR2 reads FQNEAQ (reference sequence). Losses at the gene ends were 5 bases for V and 8 bases for J; bases not matched to a gene: 10. The CDR3 totals 14 residues. The CDR3 nucleotides read TGTGCCAGCAGCATACCGAACCGGGACAGGGGCTACACCTTC. As protein: CASSIPNRDRGYTF.